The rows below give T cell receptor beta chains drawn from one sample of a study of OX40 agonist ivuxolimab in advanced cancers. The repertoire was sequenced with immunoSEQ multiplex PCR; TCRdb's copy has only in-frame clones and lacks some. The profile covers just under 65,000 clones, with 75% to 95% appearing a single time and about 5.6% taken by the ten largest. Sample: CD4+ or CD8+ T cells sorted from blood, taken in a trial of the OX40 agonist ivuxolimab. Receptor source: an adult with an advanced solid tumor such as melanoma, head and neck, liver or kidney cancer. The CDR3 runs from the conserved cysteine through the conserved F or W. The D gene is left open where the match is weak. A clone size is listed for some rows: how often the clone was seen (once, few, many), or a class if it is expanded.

CDR3: CASSSQGNEKLFF; DNA: TGTGCCAGCAGCTCACAGGGTAATGAAAAACTGTTTTTT; V: TRBV7-9; J: TRBJ1-4; D: NA; size: NA
CDR3: CASSSLAATQETQYF; DNA: TGCGCCAGCAGTTCCCTAGCCGCAACCCAAGAGACCCAGTACTTC; V: TRBV5-1; J: TRBJ2-5; D: NA; size: NA
CDR3: CASSLGGTSGYNEQFF; DNA: TGCGCCAGCAGCTTGGGTGGGACTAGCGGTTACAATGAGCAGTTCTTC; V: TRBV5-1; J: TRBJ2-1; D: TRBD2; size: NA
CDR3: CASSFRTSGSPHEQYF; DNA: TGTGCCAGCAGCTTCCGGACTAGCGGGAGCCCTCACGAGCAGTACTTC; V: TRBV7-8; J: TRBJ2-7; D: TRBD2; size: NA
CDR3: CASSFRGTGGYAWGYTF; DNA: TGTGCCAGCAGTTTTCGGGGGACAGGGGGGTATGCATGGGGCTACACCTTC; V: TRBV27; J: TRBJ1-2; D: TRBD1; size: NA
CDR3: CASSVSESSHEQYF; DNA: TGTGCTAGCAGTGTTTCAGAATCTAGCCACGAGCAGTACTTC; V: TRBV7-7; J: TRBJ2-7; D: NA; size: once
CDR3: CASTLGQGYGYTF; DNA: TGTGCCAGCACTCTGGGCCAGGGGTATGGCTACACCTTC; V: TRBV6-1; J: TRBJ1-2; D: NA; size: NA
CDR3: CSAAEDREVFRNTEAFF; DNA: TGCAGCGCAGCCGAGGACAGAGAAGTTTTCCGGAACACTGAAGCTTTCTTT; V: TRBV29-1; J: TRBJ1-1; D: NA; size: NA
CDR3: CATSRVASGIETQYF; DNA: TGTGCCACCAGCAGAGTTGCTAGCGGGATAGAGACCCAGTACTTC; V: TRBV15; J: TRBJ2-5; D: TRBD2; size: NA
CDR3: CAIGVTRGEQYF; DNA: TGTGCCATCGGGGTGACTAGGGGCGAGCAGTACTTC; V: TRBV10-3; J: TRBJ2-7; D: NA; size: NA
CDR3: CASSSSGRIDTQYF; DNA: TGTGCCAGCAGTTCTAGCGGGAGGATAGATACGCAGTATTTT; V: TRBV27; J: TRBJ2-3; D: TRBD2; size: NA
CDR3: CAISEPGRGGARQYF; DNA: TGTGCCATCAGTGAGCCGGGGCGGGGAGGGGCGCGGCAGTACTTC; V: TRBV10-3; J: TRBJ2-7; D: TRBD2; size: NA
CDR3: CASSTGSGANVLTF; DNA: TGTGCCAGCTCCACAGGGTCTGGGGCCAACGTCCTGACTTTC; V: TRBV18; J: TRBJ2-6; D: NA; size: NA
CDR3: CASSAGLAGGEQYF; DNA: TGTGCCAGCAGTGCGGGACTAGCGGGAGGCGAGCAGTACTTC; V: TRBV6-6; J: TRBJ2-7; D: TRBD2; size: NA
CDR3: CASSGFKGVKYGYTF; DNA: TGTGCCAGCAGTGGGTTTAAGGGGGTTAAATATGGCTACACCTTC; V: TRBV27; J: TRBJ1-2; D: NA; size: NA
CDR3: CAISERVDGELFF; DNA: TGTGCCATCAGTGAAAGGGTGGACGGGGAGCTGTTTTTT; V: TRBV10-3; J: TRBJ2-2; D: NA; size: NA
CDR3: CASSASDPGPIYGYTF; DNA: TGTGCCAGCAGTGCCTCAGACCCAGGGCCCATCTATGGCTACACCTTC; V: TRBV2; J: TRBJ1-2; D: NA; size: NA
CDR3: CAWSPLAGTGELFF; DNA: TGTGCCTGGAGTCCGTTAGCAGGGACCGGGGAGCTGTTTTTT; V: TRBV30; J: TRBJ2-2; D: NA; size: NA
CDR3: CAWSFSAASSYEQYF; DNA: TGTGCCTGGAGTTTCTCCGCGGCAAGTTCCTACGAGCAGTACTTC; V: TRBV30; J: TRBJ2-7; D: NA; size: NA
CDR3: CAISERLAGNNEQFF; DNA: TGTGCCATCAGTGAGCGACTAGCGGGAAACAATGAGCAGTTCTTC; V: TRBV10-3; J: TRBJ2-1; D: TRBD2; size: NA
CDR3: CAWSNRREPYNEQFF; DNA: TGTGCCTGGAGTAATAGGCGGGAACCCTACAATGAGCAGTTCTTC; V: TRBV30; J: TRBJ2-1; D: NA; size: NA
CDR3: CASSPGLAGPYEQYF; DNA: TGTGCCAGCAGTCCCGGACTAGCGGGCCCCTACGAGCAGTACTTC; V: TRBV28; J: TRBJ2-7; D: TRBD2; size: NA
CDR3: CASVYSSPSYNEQFF; DNA: TGTGCCAGCGTATATAGCTCCCCTTCCTACAATGAGCAGTTCTTC; V: TRBV11-1; J: TRBJ2-1; D: NA; size: NA
CDR3: CASSHSGREGTDTQYF; DNA: TGTGCCAGCAGCCATAGCGGGAGGGAGGGCACAGATACGCAGTATTTT; V: TRBV5-6; J: TRBJ2-3; D: TRBD2; size: NA
CDR3: CASSPTSGSRETQYF; DNA: TGCGCCAGCAGCCCTACTAGCGGGAGCCGAGAGACCCAGTACTTC; V: TRBV5-1; J: TRBJ2-5; D: TRBD2; size: NA
CDR3: CASSLQGARNYGYTF; DNA: TGTGCCAGCAGCTTGCAGGGGGCGCGAAACTATGGCTACACCTTC; V: TRBV11-2; J: TRBJ1-2; D: TRBD1; size: NA
CDR3: CASSPQNAGGNEQFF; DNA: TGTGCCAGCTCACCACAAAACGCGGGTGGGAATGAGCAGTTCTTC; V: TRBV18; J: TRBJ2-1; D: NA; size: NA
CDR3: CASRRVRETGELFF; DNA: TGTGCCAGCAGACGAGTGCGGGAAACCGGGGAGCTGTTTTTT; V: TRBV28; J: TRBJ2-2; D: NA; size: NA
CDR3: CASSPGLGLNEQFF; DNA: TGTGCCAGCAGCCCGGGACTAGGACTCAATGAGCAGTTCTTC; V: TRBV5-4; J: TRBJ2-1; D: TRBD2; size: NA
CDR3: CASSSGTPQGKQYF; DNA: TGTGCCAGCAGTTCCGGGACCCCCCAAGGCAAGCAGTACTTC; V: TRBV28; J: TRBJ2-7; D: NA; size: NA
CDR3: CASSLSATGELFF; DNA: TGTGCCAGCAGCTTGTCGGCCACCGGGGAGCTGTTTTTT; V: TRBV5-4; J: TRBJ2-2; D: NA; size: once
CDR3: CASSKSPGGRMRDYEQYF; DNA: TGTGCCAGCAGCAAAAGCCCAGGCGGGCGGATGAGAGACTACGAGCAGTACTTC; V: TRBV21-1; J: TRBJ2-7; D: NA; size: NA
CDR3: CASSLSGTTALEQFF; DNA: TGTGCCAGCAGCCTCTCCGGGACAACAGCGTTGGAGCAGTTCTTC; V: TRBV7-3; J: TRBJ2-1; D: NA; size: once
CDR3: CASSFGDRGTDTQYF; DNA: TGTGCCAGCAGTTTTGGGGACAGGGGAACAGATACGCAGTATTTT; V: TRBV28; J: TRBJ2-3; D: TRBD1; size: NA
CDR3: CASSLEGLAGVSEQFF; DNA: TGCGCCAGCAGCTTGGAGGGACTAGCGGGAGTGAGTGAGCAGTTCTTC; V: TRBV5-1; J: TRBJ2-1; D: TRBD2; size: NA
CDR3: CASRFAGASEAFF; DNA: TGTGCCAGCCGCTTCGCAGGGGCCTCTGAAGCTTTCTTT; V: TRBV27; J: TRBJ1-1; D: NA; size: once
CDR3: CASSSLQGLSYEQYF; DNA: TGTGCCAGCAGCAGTCTACAGGGGCTTTCCTACGAGCAGTACTTC; V: TRBV21-1; J: TRBJ2-7; D: NA; size: NA
CDR3: CASSRISGKGSETQYF; DNA: TGTGCCAGCTCACGTATTAGCGGGAAGGGATCCGAGACCCAGTACTTC; V: TRBV18; J: TRBJ2-5; D: TRBD2; size: NA
CDR3: CASSLDSTDTQYF; DNA: TGTGCCAGCAGCCTAGACAGCACAGATACGCAGTATTTT; V: TRBV11-2; J: TRBJ2-3; D: NA; size: few
CDR3: CASSETRYEQYF; DNA: TGTGCCAGCAGCGAGACACGATACGAGCAGTACTTC; V: TRBV2; J: TRBJ2-7; D: NA; size: once
CDR3: CASSKGGAKDGYTF; DNA: TGTGCCAGCAGCAAGGGGGGGGCAAAGGATGGCTACACCTTC; V: TRBV6-6; J: TRBJ1-2; D: NA; size: NA
CDR3: CASSRRRLSTNEKLFF; DNA: TGTGCCAGCAGTAGACGGCGCTTGTCTACTAATGAAAAACTGTTTTTT; V: TRBV2; J: TRBJ1-4; D: NA; size: NA
CDR3: CASSFSFQETQYF; DNA: TGTGCCAGCAGCTTTAGTTTCCAAGAGACCCAGTACTTC; V: TRBV11-2; J: TRBJ2-5; D: NA; size: NA
CDR3: CASSQEVTSGYRDEQYF; DNA: TGTGCCAGCAGCCAAGAAGTGACTAGCGGATACAGAGACGAGCAGTACTTC; V: TRBV4-2; J: TRBJ2-7; D: TRBD2; size: NA
CDR3: CADRGLYGYTF; DNA: TGTGCCGACAGGGGCCTCTATGGCTACACCTTC; V: TRBV28; J: TRBJ1-2; D: TRBD1; size: NA
CDR3: CASSPGQGEAGELFF; DNA: TGTGCCAGCAGCCCGGGACAGGGGGAGGCCGGGGAGCTGTTTTTT; V: TRBV11-3; J: TRBJ2-2; D: TRBD1; size: NA
CDR3: CASSSTSGQLYEQYF; DNA: TGTGCCAGCAGTTCGACTAGCGGTCAACTTTACGAGCAGTACTTC; V: TRBV7-9; J: TRBJ2-7; D: TRBD2; size: NA
CDR3: CASSLTTGELFF; DNA: TGTGCCAGCAGCTTAACCACCGGGGAGCTGTTTTTT; V: TRBV5-6; J: TRBJ2-2; D: NA; size: NA